The present T cell receptor beta chain was sequenced within a study of cytomegalovirus exposure and HLA in healthy donors. This CDR3 has 16 residues. Germline CDR1 and CDR2: WNHNN and SYGVQD (reference sequence). The V gene end was trimmed by 3 bases and the J gene end by 3 bases; junction bases not matched to a gene: 5. PCR primers comprised 60 Vbeta and 13 Jbeta primers. TCRdb keeps only in-frame clones here, not all; method: immunoSEQ multiplex PCR. The profile covers over 150,000 clones, with around 82% appearing a single time and 0.38% taken by the ten largest. The V gene is TRBV10-1, the J gene TRBJ2-5; 12 bases match TRBD1. The sample was PBMCs. The clonotype originates from a boy younger than 10 in good health and CMV-seronegative. The CDR3 DNA follows: TGCGCCAGCAGTGATAGGGGACAGGGGGCGAAAGAGACCCAGTACTTC. It is translated as CASSDRGQGAKETQYF.